A single sample is the source of the 2 T cell receptor beta chains below, sequenced in a study of shared clonotypes between healthy human individuals. Produced via immunoSEQ multiplex PCR; TCRdb's table is partial and in-frame only. This table has about 1.1 million clones, approximately 80% appearing once. The sample was memory CD4+ T cells from PBMCs. Subset defined: CD45RA-negative fraction. The receptors stem from a man aged 18 to 29 in good health. Some clones in this sample may be carry-over from other donors' samples.

J is TRBJ2-1 and V is TRBV4-3, with a tentative D call TRBD2 (6 bases). Germline V lookup: CDR1 LGHNA, CDR2 YSLEER. The CDR3 spans 12 residues. Trimming cost V 6 bases and J 10 bases, with 13 bases left between them. The DNA of the CDR3 is TGCGCCAGCAGTCTGGACTATGGCGAGCAGTTCTTC. Protein product: CASSLDYGEQFF.

The chain combines TRBV28 with TRBJ2-2; 11 nucleotides line up with TRBD2. V was pared by 6 bases and J by 5 bases, with 8 bases of the junction left unmatched. CDR3 length equals 16 residues. Germline CDR1 is MDHEN and CDR2 is SYDVKM. CDR3 bases: TGTGCCAGCAGATCGGGACTAGCGGTGCCGACCGGGGAGCTGTTTTTT. Its protein is CASRSGLAVPTGELFF.